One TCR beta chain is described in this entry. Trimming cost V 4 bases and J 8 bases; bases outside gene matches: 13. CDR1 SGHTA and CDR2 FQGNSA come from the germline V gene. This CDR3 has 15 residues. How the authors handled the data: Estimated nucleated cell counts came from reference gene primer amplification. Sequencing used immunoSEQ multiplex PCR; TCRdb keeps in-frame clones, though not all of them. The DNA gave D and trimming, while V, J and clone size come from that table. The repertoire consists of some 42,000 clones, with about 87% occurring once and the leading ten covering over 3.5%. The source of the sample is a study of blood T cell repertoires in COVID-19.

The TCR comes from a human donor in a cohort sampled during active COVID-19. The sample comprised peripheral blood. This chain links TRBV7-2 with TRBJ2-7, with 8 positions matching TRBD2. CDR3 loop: CASSSPQTSGGQQYF. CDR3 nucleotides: TGTGCCAGCAGCTCCCCTCAAACTAGCGGTGGACAGCAGTACTTC.